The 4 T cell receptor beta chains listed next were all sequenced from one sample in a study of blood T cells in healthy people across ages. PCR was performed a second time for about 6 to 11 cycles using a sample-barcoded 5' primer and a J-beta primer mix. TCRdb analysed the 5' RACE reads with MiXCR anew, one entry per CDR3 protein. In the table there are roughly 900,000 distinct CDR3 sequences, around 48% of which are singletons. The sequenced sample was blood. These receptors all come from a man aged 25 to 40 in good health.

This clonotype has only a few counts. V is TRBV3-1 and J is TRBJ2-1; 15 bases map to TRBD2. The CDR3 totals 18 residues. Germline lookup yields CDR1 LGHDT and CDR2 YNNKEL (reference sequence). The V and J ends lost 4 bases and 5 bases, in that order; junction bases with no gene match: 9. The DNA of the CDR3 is TGTGCCAGCAGCCGTCCCGGGACTAGCGGGGGGCTCCACAATGAGCAGTTCTTC. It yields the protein CASSRPGTSGGLHNEQFF.

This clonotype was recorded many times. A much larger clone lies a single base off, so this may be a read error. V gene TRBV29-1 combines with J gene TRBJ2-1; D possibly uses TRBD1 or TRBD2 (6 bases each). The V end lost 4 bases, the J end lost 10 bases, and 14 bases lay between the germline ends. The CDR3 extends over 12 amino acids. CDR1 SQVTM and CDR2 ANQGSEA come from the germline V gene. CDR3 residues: CSVGGAAAEQFF. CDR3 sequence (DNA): TGCAGCGTTGGGGGGGCGGCAGCCGAGCAGTTCTTC.

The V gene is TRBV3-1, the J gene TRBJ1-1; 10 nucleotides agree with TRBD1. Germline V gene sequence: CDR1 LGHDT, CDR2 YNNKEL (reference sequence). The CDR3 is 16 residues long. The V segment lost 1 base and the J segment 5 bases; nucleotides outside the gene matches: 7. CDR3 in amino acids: CASSQGRGTGETEAFF. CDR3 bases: TGTGCCAGCAGCCAAGGGCGAGGGACAGGGGAAACTGAAGCTTTCTTT.

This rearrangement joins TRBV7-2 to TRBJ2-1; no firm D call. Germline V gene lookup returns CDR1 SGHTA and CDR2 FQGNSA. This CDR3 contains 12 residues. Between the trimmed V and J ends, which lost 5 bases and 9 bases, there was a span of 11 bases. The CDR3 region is CASSRGVTEQFF. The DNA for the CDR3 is TGTGCCAGCAGCCGAGGAGTGACTGAGCAGTTCTTC.